Shown below are 27 T cell receptor beta chains from a single sample sequenced in a study of read filtering for tumor transcriptome and immune sequencing. From about 400 ng of RNA, a library with molecular barcoded alpha/delta and beta/gamma adaptors was made. MiXCR, applied by TCRdb to the reads, yields one record per CDR3 protein. The repertoire includes tens of thousands of distinct CDR3 sequences, around a fifth of them detected once, and about an eighth sits in the top ten. Material: a population of CD138-negative cells sorted from bone marrow. The origin of the receptors is a donor aged 40 or older with multiple myeloma.

The chain carries TRBV7-9 and TRBJ2-5, with D possibly being TRBD1 (8 bases). This CDR3 region has 17 residues. Trimming left V 2 bases short and J 5 bases short, with 21 bases between. Germline CDR1 SEHNR, CDR2 FQNEAQ (reference sequence). CDR3 sequence (DNA): TGTGCCAGCAGCTTAACCCTTAGGACAGGGAGGGGGGAGACCCAGTACTTC. Translated: CASSLTLRTGRGETQYF.

This clonotype was counted at least ten times. V and J are TRBV2 and TRBJ2-1, with D possibly TRBD1 on 5 matching bases. Trimming stripped 6 bases from V and 8 bases from J, with 14 bases between. The CDR3 is 13 residues long. The germline CDR1 and CDR2 sequences are SNHLY and FYNNEI. The CDR3 sequence is CASRARWGYEQFF. For the CDR3, the DNA is TGTGCCAGCAGGGCCCGTTGGGGCTATGAGCAGTTCTTC.

J is TRBJ2-5 and V is TRBV15, with D possibly TRBD2 on 6 matching bases. The germline V gene has CDR1 LNHNV and CDR2 YYDKDF (reference sequence). The length of the CDR3 is 15 residues. Trimming shortened V by 5 bases and J by 2 bases, and 15 bases separated the two germline ends. The CDR3 nucleotides read TGTGCCACCAGCCTTGGCAGCGGGCGGCAAGAGACCCAGTACTTC. Translated: CATSLGSGRQETQYF.

This clonotype was counted at least ten times. The chain uses TRBV20-1 and TRBJ1-2, with a weak D call TRBD1 (5 bases). Trimming pared 1 base from V and 0 bases from J, leaving 12 bases between. Per the germline V gene, CDR1 is DFQATT and CDR2 is SNEGSKA (reference sequence). The CDR3 has 15 residues. DNA of the CDR3: TGCAGTGCTAGAGTGGCAGGGCCCCCTAACTATGGCTACACCTTC. Translated: CSARVAGPPNYGYTF.

The sample holds many counts of this clonotype. The chain joins TRBV19 to TRBJ2-1; D could derive from TRBD1 or TRBD2 (5 bases each). Trimming shortened V by 3 bases and J by 8 bases, and 14 bases separated the two germline ends. Germline lookup yields CDR1 LNHDA and CDR2 SQIVND (reference sequence). The CDR3 is made up of 14 amino acids. In nucleotides, the CDR3 is TGTGCCAGTAGTATGGGACGTACCGGGGATGAGCAGTTCTTC. This codes for CASSMGRTGDEQFF. Filled out from reference TRBV19 and TRBJ2-1, the complete variable domain reads DGGITQSPKYLFRKEGQNVTLSCEQNLNHDAMYWYRQDPGQGLRLIYYSQIVNDFQKGDIAEGYSVSREKKESFPLTVTSAQKNPTAFYLCASSMGRTGDEQFFGPGTRLTVL.

This clonotype was seen at least ten times. The V gene is TRBV2, the J gene TRBJ1-2; the D is unclear. V was clipped by 4 bases and J by 2 bases, with 2 bases between them. The CDR3 spans 11 residues. CDR1 is SNHLY, CDR2 FYNNEI, per germline. The DNA for the CDR3 is TGTGCCAGCAGTGTGAACTATGGCTACACCTTC. It yields the protein CASSVNYGYTF.

This clonotype was recorded a few times. Since a much larger clone is just one base distant, this may be a read error. This sequence joins TRBV15 and TRBJ1-2; D gene unclear. Trimming removed 1 base at V and 9 bases at J, with 9 bases between. The germline V gene has CDR1 LNHNV and CDR2 YYDKDF (reference sequence). The CDR3 runs 12 residues. DNA of the CDR3: TGTGCCACCAGCAGAGGTACACTCAGCTACACCTTC. It translates to CATSRGTLSYTF. The full variable domain, rest sourced from reference TRBV15 and TRBJ1-2, is DAMVIQNPRYQVTQFGKPVTLSCSQTLNHNVMYWYQQKSSQAPKLLFHYYDKDFNNEADTPDNFQSRRPNTSFCFLDIRSPGLGDTAMYLCATSRGTLSYTFGSGTRLTVV.

In its sample, this clonotype was seen many times. The J gene is TRBJ2-5, the V gene TRBV27; D remains ambiguous. The CDR3 has 13 residues. Germline CDR1 MNHEY, CDR2 SMNVEV (reference sequence). Trimming shortened V by 7 bases and J by 0 bases, and 9 bases separated the two germline ends. The CDR3, as DNA: TGTGCCAGCATTATTCACCACCAAGAGACCCAGTACTTC. Residues: CASIIHHQETQYF.

This clonotype was counted at least ten times. CDR3 DNA: TGTGCCAGCAGCCCCAAAGGGCATGGCTACACCTTC. Its translation is CASSPKGHGYTF. The chain recombines TRBV5-4 with TRBJ1-2; no clear D. Trimming cost V 4 bases and J 6 bases, with 10 bases left between them. Looked up from germline, CDR1 is SGHNT and CDR2 is YYREEE (reference sequence). This CDR3 is built from 12 residues.

This clonotype was counted many times. The gene calls are TRBV7-2 and TRBJ2-3; tentatively, D is TRBD2 (6 bases). Trimming left V 3 bases short and J 2 bases short, with 15 bases between. The CDR3 has 16 amino acids. Germline CDR1 and CDR2: SGHTA and FQGNSA. CDR3 amino acids: CASSFTSGGYTDTQYF. CDR3 DNA sequence: TGTGCCAGCAGCTTTACCTCCGGGGGATACACAGATACGCAGTATTTT.

The rearrangement links TRBV6-2 or TRBV6-3 to TRBJ1-5; a weak D match, TRBD1 (5 bases). Germline lookup yields CDR1 MNHEY and CDR2 SVGEGT. The CDR3 runs to 17 residues. The V end was cut by 0 bases, the J end by 9 bases, with 21 bases between. The CDR3 DNA is TGTGCCAGCAGTTACTCGAAACAGGCCTCAATCATTGGGCCCCAGCATTTT. It specifies CASSYSKQASIIGPQHF.

About this clonotype: At one end, the junction sequence differs from germline, possibly due to a read error. The V and J genes are TRBV15 and TRBJ2-6; TRBD2 agrees at 8 bases. The CDR3 spans 15 residues. Germline-derived CDR1 and CDR2 are LNHNV and YYDKDF (reference sequence). As DNA, the CDR3 is TGTGCCAGCAGCAGAGCGGGGGCTGGGGCCAACGTCCTGACTTTC. Translation gives CASSRAGAGANVLTF.

This clonotype was recorded at least ten times. The V gene is TRBV11-2, the J gene TRBJ2-1, with D tentatively TRBD2 (6 bases). This CDR3 region has 14 residues. Germline CDR1 is SGHAT and CDR2 is FQNNGV. V was trimmed by 5 bases and J by 4 bases, leaving 12 bases between them. The CDR3 here is CASSAGTGYNEQFF. In DNA form, the CDR3 reads TGTGCCAGCAGCGCGGGGACGGGGTACAATGAGCAGTTCTTC.

The rearrangement joins TRBV27 to TRBJ1-5; 7 bases agree with TRBD1. This CDR3 has 15 amino acids. The ends lost 1 base at V and 3 bases at J; junction bases unmatched: 3. The germline V gene encodes CDR1 MNHEY and CDR2 SMNVEV (reference sequence). CDR3 in amino acids: CASSLLGQANQPQHF. The CDR3 DNA reads as TGTGCCAGCAGTTTATTAGGACAGGCCAATCAGCCCCAGCATTTT.

Comment on this clonotype: Given a much more abundant clone one base away, this may be a read error. V gene TRBV12-3 or TRBV12-4 combines with J gene TRBJ1-1; no clear D gene. Trimming took off 7 bases at V and 7 bases at J, with 10 bases between the two ends. The CDR3 has 11 amino acids. The CDR3 loop reads CASKRTIEAFF. CDR3 nucleotides: TGTGCCAGCAAGAGAACCATTGAAGCTTTCTTT.

This clonotype was recorded a few times. V is TRBV27 and J is TRBJ1-3; TRBD1 agrees at 8 bases. Germline CDR1 reads MNHEY; CDR2 reads SMNVEV (reference sequence). The CDR3 loop spans 15 amino acids. After removal of 3 bases from V and 1 base from J, the junction contained 2 bases not matched to a gene. The CDR3 DNA reads as TGTGCCAGCAGTTTGGGACAGGCTTCTGGAAACACCATATATTTT. This codes for CASSLGQASGNTIYF.

This clonotype showed up many times. The chain recombines TRBV2 with TRBJ1-5; D not resolved. The V and J ends lost 4 bases and 4 bases respectively, with 8 bases between them. CDR3 length: 13 residues. Germline V gene lookup returns CDR1 SNHLY and CDR2 FYNNEI. The CDR3, as DNA: TGTGCCAGCAGTGCGGGTGTTAATCAGCCCCAGCATTTT. Translation gives CASSAGVNQPQHF.

Ten or more counts support this clonotype. V gene TRBV6-2 or TRBV6-3 combines with J gene TRBJ2-3; D remains unclear. The CDR3 sequence is 12 residues long. Germline CDR1 reads MNHEY; CDR2 reads SVGEGT. Trimming took 2 bases from V and 3 from J, leaving 3 bases between them. This CDR3 is CASSYRTDTQYF. CDR3 in DNA: TGTGCCAGCAGTTACCGAACAGATACGCAGTATTTT.

This clonotype was recorded at least ten times. The chain carries TRBV28 and TRBJ2-7; 7 nucleotides agree with TRBD1. This CDR3 is built from 14 residues. Germline lookup yields CDR1 MDHEN and CDR2 SYDVKM. V lost 3 bases to trimming and J lost 3 bases; unmatched junction nucleotides: 5. The CDR3 here is CASSLPGQDYEQYF. CDR3 nucleotide sequence: TGTGCCAGCAGTTTGCCCGGACAGGACTACGAGCAGTACTTC.

This clonotype was detected only a few times. This chain uses TRBV12-3 or TRBV12-4 with TRBJ2-3; 7 bases are a match to TRBD2. This CDR3 contains 14 residues. With 6 bases clipped from V and 5 bases from J, the junction kept 8 bases outside the gene matches. The CDR3 bases are TGTGCCAGCAGCGCGGCGGGGGAAGGAGATACGCAGTATTTT. This encodes CASSAAGEGDTQYF.

Regarding this clonotype: This may stem from a read error, because a much larger clone lies one nucleotide away. The rearrangement joins TRBV20-1 to TRBJ2-1; TRBD2 aligns across 11 bases. This CDR3 spans 16 amino acids. Germline values: CDR1 DFQATT, CDR2 SNEGSKA (reference sequence). CDR3 amino acids: CCARVAGGLSYNEQFF. The CDR3 DNA reads as TGCTGTGCTAGAGTAGCGGGGGGGTTATCCTACAATGAGCAGTTCTTC.

This clonotype was recorded only once. A read error may explain this, as a much larger clone is one base away. The genes are TRBV7-2 and TRBJ2-7; D not resolved. There are 13 residues in the CDR3. Germline values: CDR1 SGHTA, CDR2 FQGNSA. The CDR3 protein is CASSLAPSYGQYF. CDR3 bases: TGTGCCAGCAGCTTAGCTCCCTCCTACGGGCAGTACTTC.

V gene TRBV29-1 combines with J gene TRBJ2-4; maybe TRBD1 (5 bases). CDR1 and CDR2 from the germline V gene are SQVTM and ANQGSEA. V lost 0 bases and J 3 bases, leaving 12 bases between the germline ends. CDR3 length: 15 amino acids. DNA of the CDR3: TGCAGCGTTGAAGATGTCGGGCAGGGCAAAAACATTCAGTACTTC. Translating gives CSVEDVGQGKNIQYF.

This chain links TRBV6-6 with TRBJ2-3; maybe TRBD2 (5 bases). The CDR3 has 15 amino acids. V was pared by 5 bases and J by 4 bases, with 16 bases between. Per germline, CDR1 MNHNY and CDR2 SVGAGI (reference sequence). CDR3: CASSNRGWSADTQYF. The CDR3 DNA reads as TGTGCCAGCAGTAATAGAGGGTGGAGCGCAGATACGCAGTATTTT.

This clonotype was counted between two and nine times. The chain recombines TRBV11-3 with TRBJ2-2; no clear D. Trimming took off 3 bases at V and 5 bases at J, with 7 bases between the two ends. Germline CDR1 and CDR2: SGHNT and YENEEA. The CDR3 spans 13 residues. CDR3 sequence (DNA): TGTGCCAGCAGCTTGGCCAGGACCGGGGAGCTGTTTTTT. Its translation: CASSLARTGELFF.

With regard to this clonotype: The conserved closing phenylalanine or tryptophan is absent in this CDR3, likely reflecting a read error. CDR3 sequence: CASSKLAGGPTDTQYS. The CDR3 DNA reads as TGTGCCAGCAGTAAACTAGCGGGGGGCCCCACAGATACGCAGTATTCT. J is TRBJ2-3 and V is TRBV2, with 12 bases identical to TRBD2. The CDR3 extends over 16 amino acids. V lost 5 bases to trimming and J lost 2 bases; unmatched junction nucleotides: 5. Germline CDR1 is SNHLY and CDR2 is FYNNEI.

This rearrangement joins TRBV11-2 to TRBJ1-1; TRBD1 is a possible D gene (5 bases). The V and J ends lost 3 bases and 7 bases respectively, with 12 bases between them. The CDR3 length is 13 residues. From germline, CDR1 is SGHAT and CDR2 FQNNGV. CDR3 in DNA: TGTGCCAGCAGCTTTGTGAGGGGTCGTGAAGCTTTCTTT. Translated, it gives CASSFVRGREAFF.